The following is a TCR beta chain sequence with its context. This clone occurred a few times. The target of this receptor is not known. No qualities accompany the bases; no much larger clone lies one base away. The CDR3, from cysteine to phenylalanine, totals 13 residues. CDR3 DNA is the only sequence kept; it has 39 bases, read in frame from the first base. Reading the germline V gene (reference sequence) gives CDR1 LNHDA and CDR2 SQIVND. V ends up 7 bases short and J 6 bases short, with an unmatched junction base count of 6. The record originates from a study of shared clonotypes between healthy human individuals (dated by TCRdb to 2018 to 2020). With regard to the full study: The cohort included three men and a couple of women between 18 and 49 years of age. Between about 0.85 and 10 billion PBMCs per donor were obtained by leukapheresis. To estimate repertoire size and how much clonotypes are shared between individuals, the study performed deep sequencing of blood TCR repertoires from a handful of healthy adults. For each donor, CD4 naive and CD4 memory were each given three plates, CD8 naive was given two plates, and CD8 memory was given one plate. Libraries were prepared and TCR repertoires were sequenced by different laboratories using diverse techniques, in order to increase sequencing depth and limit assay-specific biases. General study outcomes and caveats: Rarefaction of sorted-subset datasets indicated incomplete sequencing despite the large sequencing depth. Clonotypes shared by all four sorted-subset donors showed higher generation probabilities than non-shared clonotypes. Pairwise subsampling indicated that sequencing depth was expected to affect the degree of clonotype sharing among donors. Because the study included a small number of donors, the genetic and exposure-history diversity represented was limited. Naive subsets generally had larger estimated clonotype richness than memory subsets did. Sampling was restricted to blood, and TCR repertoires in tissue are likely to differ from TCR repertoires in blood. Around 5.4% of naive CD4, 3.5% of naive CD8, approximately 2.2% of memory CD4, and about 0.4% of memory CD8 clonotypes were shared across a few donors.

Using the deep immunoSEQ assay, multiplex PCR amplified TCR CDR3 regions from genomic DNA. Genomic DNA extracted from each cell subset was distributed evenly over all wells of several immunoSEQ 96-well plates, and each plate served as one replicate. Each replicate PCR for sorted subsets received about 180 ng genomic DNA, equal to roughly 33,000 T cell genomes. The purified libraries were quantified using a Qubit 3.0 fluorometer, sized with a Bioanalyzer 2100, and then quantified again using the KAPA Library Quantification kit. Each immunoSEQ 96-well plate was sequenced on its own single-read 150-cycle Illumina NextSeq 550 flow cell. Turning to the authors' computational methods: Because only junctional sequences without quality scores were contained in the immunoSEQ output, filtering matching that applied to full-length reads could not be performed. Sequences were annotated with PyIR, a Python wrapper for IgBLAST v1.9, and V/J genes and CDR3 were assigned using IMGT germline references. Any read was removed if the V/J assignment was weak (E-value above 1e-6), the CDR3 was missing, or the read contained stop codons, out-of-frame junctions, or ambiguous translated residues. A V3J clonotype was defined by an identical inferred V gene, J gene, and CDR3 amino acid sequence. To compute the percentage overlap between repertoires, the number of shared unique clonotypes was divided by the size of the smaller repertoire. Three approaches were used to assess repertoire richness: RTK rarefaction, the Chao1 estimator, and Recon v2.1 estimates of unobserved clonotypes. OLGA was used to compute generation probabilities for all TCRbeta clonotypes that the gDNA method yielded from several donors. Held by TCRdb, this immuneACCESS table contains in-frame sequences only and omits some clones. Under half of the omission traces to an unresolved V gene where checked; the cause of the rest is unknown. V, J and clone size derive from that table, while D and trimming were established from the DNA sequence. This sample gives millions of clones in total; roughly nine tenths of them show up just once. The ten largest account for over 0.12% of the sample.

The donors were healthy, HIV-negative adults who had no recently reported acute infections or vaccinations. All donors were Caucasian adults living in Nashville, Tennessee, USA. CD4+ T cells were enriched by magnetic negative selection, after which naive cells were positively selected on CD45RA and the negative fraction was taken as the memory subset. Blood was collected by leukapheresis, and PBMCs were isolated by Ficoll-Histopaque density gradient centrifugation and then cryopreserved in liquid nitrogen vapor phase. Analytical flow cytometry was used to check the purity and quantity of every magnetically sorted T cell population. From each sorted fraction, genomic DNA was isolated and quantified by UV absorbance on a Nanodrop 2000c.

This chain joins TRBV19 to TRBJ1-5; 7 bases in the junction line up with TRBD1. Sequencing was done on a sample of naive CD4+ T cells sorted from blood. This specimen's cell subset or site label, per the study, means: CD45RA+ positively selected. This sequence originates from a man between 18 and 29 years old in good health. The DNA sequence follows: TGTGCCAGTAAGAACAGGGGCGGTCAGCCCCAGCATTTT. This codes for CASKNRGGQPQHF. The CDR3 plus the reference TRBV19 and TRBJ1-5 genes for the other parts give the full variable domain: DGGITQSPKYLFRKEGQNVTLSCEQNLNHDAMYWYRQDPGQGLRLIYYSQIVNDFQKGDIAEGYSVSREKKESFPLTVTSAQKNPTAFYLCASKNRGGQPQHFGDGTRLSIL.